Following are 20 T cell receptor beta chains from one sample sequenced in a study of T cell repertoires in cytomegalovirus infection. Each CDR3 protein gets one entry after TCRdb re-called the reads with MiXCR. This table has roughly 100,000 distinct CDR3 sequences, around 40% appearing once. Antigen specificity for these receptors is unknown. This specimen was CD8+ T cells from cultured PBMCs, taken from culture after CMV antigen stimulation. These TCRs come from a human donor in good health (CMV status not recorded). Some clones in this sample may be carry-over from other donors' samples.

This rearrangement joins TRBV7-6 to TRBJ2-7; the match to TRBD1 covers 10 bases. With V trimmed by 4 bases and J by 4 bases, 7 bases remained unmatched. Looked up from germline, CDR1 is SGHVS and CDR2 is FNYEAQ. The CDR3 runs to 15 residues. The DNA of the CDR3 is TGTGCCAGCAGCTCGGGACAGGGGTTTGTTTACGAGCAGTACTTC. Protein: CASSSGQGFVYEQYF.

In this sample, this clonotype turned up once. The CDR3 nucleotides read TGTGCCAGCAGTGAGGGGGACAGAGTTAACTATGGCTACACCTTC. This gives the protein CASSEGDRVNYGYTF. This chain joins TRBV12-3 or TRBV12-4 and TRBJ1-2, with TRBD1 matching over 7 bases. V trimming: 5 bases; J trimming: 1 base; junction bases outside the gene matches: 7. This CDR3 has 15 amino acids.

The chain combines TRBV19 with TRBJ2-2, with D possibly being TRBD1 (6 bases). Trimming stripped 7 bases from V and 4 bases from J, with 16 bases between. Per germline, CDR1 LNHDA and CDR2 SQIVND (reference sequence). The CDR3 length is 15 residues. CDR3 protein: CASTYRTEITGELFF. For the CDR3, the DNA is TGTGCCAGTACCTACCGGACAGAGATCACCGGGGAGCTGTTTTTT.

As concerns this clonotype: In this CDR3 the conserved last residue, phenylalanine or tryptophan, is missing, so a read error is likely. The chain couples TRBV6-2 or TRBV6-3 to TRBJ1-5, with D maybe TRBD1 (6 bases). Trimming took off 5 bases at V and 4 bases at J, with 15 bases between the two ends. Germline V CDR1 and CDR2: MNHEY, SVGEGT. The CDR3 length is 15 residues. The CDR3 coding sequence is TGTGCCAGCAGTCAATCGTGGACAGCTAATCAGCCCCAGCATTCT. Its protein is CASSQSWTANQPQHS.

This clonotype was counted at least ten times. This chain joins TRBV6-1 and TRBJ1-1; D remains ambiguous. Trimming pared 0 bases from V and 1 base from J, leaving 6 bases between. This CDR3 spans 14 amino acids. Germline CDR1 reads MNHNS; CDR2 reads SASEGT. In nucleotides, the CDR3 is TGTGCCAGCAGTGAAGCGCGATCGAACACTGAAGCTTTCTTT. This translates into CASSEARSNTEAFF.

V is TRBV7-2 and J is TRBJ1-5; 9 bases are a match to TRBD1. J was trimmed by 5 bases and V by 0 bases; bases with no gene match: 2. Germline V gene sequence: CDR1 SGHTA, CDR2 FQGNSA. This CDR3 is 15 amino acids long. The CDR3 DNA is TGTGCCAGCAGCTTAGCCCGGACAGGGGATCAGCCCCAGCATTTT. This codes for CASSLARTGDQPQHF.

J is TRBJ2-1 and V is TRBV7-6; D may correspond to TRBD1 or TRBD2 (5 bases each). V lost 3 bases and J lost 0, with 15 bases in between. The CDR3 extends over 17 amino acids. Germline CDR1 and CDR2: SGHVS and FNYEAQ. The CDR3: CASSLDSGALSYNEQFF. The CDR3 bases are TGTGCCAGCAGCTTGGACTCCGGGGCGCTCTCCTACAATGAGCAGTTCTTC.

This clonotype was detected a few times. The chain carries TRBV19 and TRBJ1-3, with D perhaps matching TRBD1 (5 bases). With 7 bases removed from V and 0 bases from J, the gap between germline ends came to 10 bases. Germline assignment: CDR1 LNHDA and CDR2 SQIVND (reference sequence). CDR3 length equals 14 residues. This CDR3 is CASTGLISGNTIYF. CDR3 DNA: TGTGCCAGTACGGGACTCATCTCTGGAAACACCATATATTTT.

The rearrangement uses TRBV7-6 and TRBJ2-2; the D is unclear. There are 13 residues in the CDR3. The germline CDR1 and CDR2 sequences are SGHVS and FNYEAQ. V was cut by 5 bases and J by 7 bases, with 11 bases left in between. The CDR3 DNA reads TGTGCCAGCAGCCCCCTACTGGGCGGGGAGCTGTTTTTT. It yields the protein CASSPLLGGELFF.

The V and J genes are TRBV7-4 and TRBJ2-5; 10 bases are a match to TRBD1. Germline CDR1 is SGHVT and CDR2 is SQSDAQ. This CDR3 is built from 17 residues. Trimming cost V 5 bases and J 4 bases; bases outside gene matches: 13. The CDR3 coding sequence is TGTGCCAGCAGCGACTCATCCGGGACAGGGGTGGGAGAGACCCAGTACTTC. Amino acids: CASSDSSGTGVGETQYF.

The chain couples TRBV19 to TRBJ2-1, with no clear D. The V end was cut by 0 bases, the J end by 4 bases, with 4 bases between. The CDR3 runs to 13 residues. Per germline, CDR1 LNHDA and CDR2 SQIVND (reference sequence). CDR3 coding DNA: TGTGCCAGTAGTATAGATCGGTACAATGAGCAGTTCTTC. Its translation is CASSIDRYNEQFF.

This clonotype was counted only a few times. This sequence joins TRBV7-9 and TRBJ1-5; 8 bases are a match to TRBD1. The CDR3 spans 14 residues. Germline V gene data show CDR1 as SEHNR and CDR2 as FQNEAQ (reference sequence). The junction had 2 bases not matched to a gene; V was cut back by 5 bases and J by 2 bases. CDR3 protein: CASSEQGGNQPQHF. In DNA, the CDR3 is TGTGCCAGCAGCGAACAGGGGGGCAATCAGCCCCAGCATTTT.

This clonotype was recorded a few times. The CDR3 is CASSPLAGVYNEQFF. For the CDR3, the DNA is TGTGCCAGCAGTCCCCTAGCGGGGGTATACAATGAGCAGTTCTTC. The chain is built from TRBV7-6 and TRBJ2-1; 10 bases fit TRBD2. The junction had 6 bases not matched to a gene; V was cut back by 6 bases and J by 4 bases. Germline V lookup: CDR1 SGHVS, CDR2 FNYEAQ. The CDR3 has 15 residues.

The chain carries TRBV6-1 and TRBJ2-7; D uncertain. With 8 bases removed from V and 0 bases from J, the gap between germline ends came to 11 bases. The germline V gene has CDR1 MNHNS and CDR2 SASEGT. The CDR3 is made up of 13 amino acids. Written as DNA, the CDR3 is TGTGCCAGCGGGCCGGCGCACTCCTACGAGCAGTACTTC. It codes for CASGPAHSYEQYF.

The rearrangement joins TRBV7-6 to TRBJ2-2; a weak D match, TRBD2 (6 bases). V lost 5 bases and J 2 bases, leaving 9 bases between the germline ends. CDR3 length equals 14 residues. Germline values: CDR1 SGHVS, CDR2 FNYEAQ. As DNA, the CDR3 is TGTGCCAGCAGCCCGGAGGGAAACACCGGGGAGCTGTTTTTT. Its protein product is CASSPEGNTGELFF.

This clonotype has more than one count but fewer than ten. The rearrangement joins TRBV4-1 to TRBJ2-2; no firm D call. V shed 3 bases and J shed 4 bases, with 12 bases lying between them. This CDR3 spans 15 amino acids. The germline V gene has CDR1 MGHRA and CDR2 YSYEKL. CDR3 in amino acids: CASSHSPAVTGELFF. In DNA form, the CDR3 reads TGCGCCAGCAGCCACAGCCCCGCTGTCACCGGGGAGCTGTTTTTT.

The chain recombines TRBV6-2 or TRBV6-3 with TRBJ2-3; 11 nucleotides line up with TRBD2. This CDR3 is 17 amino acids long. J lost 2 bases, V lost 2 bases, and 6 bases had no gene match. Germline V gives CDR1 MNHEY, CDR2 SVGEGT. In nucleotides, the CDR3 is TGTGCCAGCAGTTACGAGACTAGCGGGGCCAACACAGATACGCAGTATTTT. Protein sequence: CASSYETSGANTDTQYF.

The chain joins TRBV7-2 to TRBJ2-1, with D unresolved. V lost 8 bases and J 0 bases, leaving 8 bases between the germline ends. Germline CDR1 and CDR2: SGHTA and FQGNSA. The CDR3 contains 13 residues. CDR3 protein: CASAYLSYNEQFF. In DNA form, the CDR3 reads TGTGCCAGCGCTTACCTCTCCTACAATGAGCAGTTCTTC.

This clonotype appeared a single time. The chain has TRBV12-3 or TRBV12-4 and TRBJ2-1; D is unresolved. Trimming removed 1 base from V and 6 bases from J, with 4 bases in between. The CDR3 is 12 amino acids. The CDR3 loop is CASSLEFNEQFF. CDR3 DNA: TGTGCCAGCAGTTTAGAGTTCAATGAGCAGTTCTTC.

This clonotype occurred many times. The J gene is TRBJ2-1, the V gene TRBV7-2; 7 bases align to TRBD2. Germline lookup yields CDR1 SGHTA and CDR2 FQGNSA. The V segment lost 5 bases and the J segment 9 bases; nucleotides outside the gene matches: 7. The CDR3 loop spans 13 amino acids. CDR3 coding DNA: TGTGCCAGCAGCCCGTGGGGGGGGGGTGAGCAGTTCTTC. As protein: CASSPWGGGEQFF.